Each of the 21 T cell receptor beta chains below was sequenced from the same sample in a study of spatial heterogeneity in lung cancer. Time point here: blood at routine non-recurrence follow-up after resection. TCRdb recomputed calls from the 5' RACE reads with MiXCR, one row per CDR3 protein. This table has under 75,000 distinct CDR3 sequences, 8% to 10% appearing once. Here the sequenced sample was PBMCs, taken at follow-up. These receptors were collected from a female donor with early-stage non-small cell lung cancer.

The CDR3: CASSRLAGANTGELFF. CDR3 bases: TGTGCCAGCAGTCGACTAGCGGGAGCGAACACCGGGGAGCTGTTTTTT. The chain is built from TRBV6-4 and TRBJ2-2, with 12 bases matching TRBD2. Germline V gives CDR1 MRHNA, CDR2 SNTAGT. Losses at the gene ends were 5 bases for V and 0 bases for J; bases not matched to a gene: 1. The CDR3 is made up of 16 amino acids.

The sample holds many counts of this clonotype. CDR3 DNA sequence: TGTGCCAGTTCTGGGGCCAACGTCCTGACTTTC. Its protein is CASSGANVLTF. The chain joins TRBV10-3 to TRBJ2-6; D is ambiguous. This CDR3 is built from 11 residues. The V end lost 10 bases, the J end lost 1 base, and 2 bases lay between the germline ends. Looked up from germline, CDR1 is ENHRY and CDR2 is SYGVKD.

This clonotype appeared many times. This sequence joins TRBV5-1 and TRBJ1-1, with D hard to call. The CDR3 is made up of 13 amino acids. Deletions cut 3 bases from V and 1 base from J, with 7 bases between. Germline V gene data show CDR1 as SGHRS and CDR2 as YFSETQ. The DNA for the CDR3 is TGCGCCAGCAGCTCTAACCCGAACACTGAAGCTTTCTTT. It translates to CASSSNPNTEAFF.

The table lists this clonotype with a few counts. With a much larger clone just one base away, this may be a read error. This chain connects TRBV12-3 or TRBV12-4 to TRBJ1-5; no reliable D call. This CDR3 has 12 amino acids. The CDR3 DNA reads TGTGCCGGCAGTAGAGACACGCAGCCCCAGCATTTT. Its protein is CAGSRDTQPQHF.

This clonotype was seen many times. The J gene is TRBJ2-3, the V gene TRBV19; D possibly corresponds to TRBD2 (5 bases). Trimming removed 10 bases at V and 0 bases at J, with 23 bases between. The CDR3 covers 17 residues. Germline V gene sequence: CDR1 LNHDA, CDR2 SQIVND (reference sequence). In DNA, the CDR3 is TGTGCCACCCCGAGGGAGACTGACCGGATTAGCACAGATACGCAGTATTTT. This encodes CATPRETDRISTDTQYF. Filled out from reference TRBV19 and TRBJ2-3, the complete variable domain reads DGGITQSPKYLFRKEGQNVTLSCEQNLNHDAMYWYRQDPGQGLRLIYYSQIVNDFQKGDIAEGYSVSREKKESFPLTVTSAQKNPTAFYLCATPRETDRISTDTQYFGPGTRLTVL.

This clonotype turned up a few times. The chain uses TRBV29-1 and TRBJ2-5; 7 bases fit TRBD1. The germline V gene encodes CDR1 SQVTM and CDR2 ANQGSEA. V lost 6 bases, J lost 5 bases, and 3 bases stayed unmatched. CDR3 length: 11 residues. CDR3 nucleotide sequence: TGCAGCGTAGGGACAGCCGAGACCCAGTACTTC. Its translation is CSVGTAETQYF.

This clonotype was recorded many times. The chain carries TRBV12-3 or TRBV12-4 and TRBJ1-1; tentatively, D is TRBD1 (5 bases). This CDR3 contains 13 residues. Between the trimmed V and J ends, which lost 7 bases and 4 bases, there was a span of 13 bases. CDR3 amino acids: CASILFGGTEAFF. CDR3 in DNA: TGTGCCAGCATTCTTTTTGGGGGCACTGAAGCTTTCTTT.

On this clonotype: One base away lies a much larger clone, so this may be a sequencing read error. The genes are TRBV13 and TRBJ2-7; TRBD2 matches at 7 bases. The V gene's germline CDR1 is PRHDT and CDR2 FYEKMQ (reference sequence). Trimming cost V 10 bases and J 9 bases; bases outside gene matches: 15. This CDR3 region has 13 residues. CDR3 amino acids: CANRSRGLSVQYF. CDR3 in DNA: TGTGCCAACAGGTCGAGGGGACTATCCGTGCAGTACTTC.

This clonotype was seen many times. The genes are TRBV5-1 and TRBJ2-7; 10 bases agree with TRBD1. V lost 4 bases and J lost 6; bases outside the gene matches: 10. Germline V gene data show CDR1 as SGHRS and CDR2 as YFSETQ. The CDR3 is made up of 15 amino acids. The CDR3: CASSPPGQGLGEQYF. CDR3 DNA: TGCGCCAGCAGCCCTCCGGGACAGGGGCTGGGCGAGCAGTACTTC.

To note about this clonotype: With a much larger clone just one base away, this may be a read error. This chain joins TRBV19 and TRBJ1-1; D is unresolved. CDR1 and CDR2 (germline): LNHDA, SQIVND (reference sequence). The CDR3 is 16 amino acids. As DNA, the CDR3 is TGTGCCTGTAGTATTCGAGTCGGAGGGAGGAACACTGAAGCTTTCTTT. Translated, it gives CACSIRVGGRNTEAFF. The variable domain in full, completed from reference TRBV19 and TRBJ1-1, reads DGGITQSPKYLFRKEGQNVTLSCEQNLNHDAMYWYRQDPGQGLRLIYYSQIVNDFQKGDIAEGYSVSREKKESFPLTVTSAQKNPTAFYLCACSIRVGGRNTEAFFGQGTRLTVV.

This clonotype was seen ten or more times. V gene TRBV5-1 combines with J gene TRBJ2-2, with no clear D. CDR3 length: 14 amino acids. V shed 3 bases and J shed 6 bases, with 12 bases lying between them. CDR1 and CDR2 from the germline V gene are SGHRS and YFSETQ. CDR3 protein: CASSSRRIPGELFF. Written as DNA, the CDR3 is TGCGCCAGCAGCTCCAGAAGGATCCCCGGGGAGCTGTTTTTT.

The chain recombines TRBV7-9 with TRBJ1-1, with D perhaps matching TRBD1 (6 bases). V dropped 6 bases and J dropped 3 bases, with 14 bases sitting between them. Germline CDR1 SEHNR, CDR2 FQNEAQ (reference sequence). The CDR3 totals 14 residues. The CDR3 DNA reads TGTGCCAGCAGTCCGCTCGGGGGGCACACTGAAGCTTTCTTT. It specifies CASSPLGGHTEAFF.

This clonotype was counted only a few times. The CDR3 reads CSARTGSYGYTF. The CDR3 nucleotides read TGCAGTGCAAGGACAGGGAGCTATGGCTACACCTTC. The J gene is TRBJ1-2, the V gene TRBV20-1, with 8 positions matching TRBD1. Trimming took 6 bases from V and 4 from J; bases not matched to a gene: 4. This CDR3 is 12 amino acids long. Germline-derived CDR1 and CDR2 are DFQATT and SNEGSKA (reference sequence).

This clonotype was seen many times. This chain joins TRBV7-9 and TRBJ1-1, with a possible D match to TRBD1 (6 bases). Germline V CDR1 and CDR2: SEHNR, FQNEAQ (reference sequence). The CDR3 runs 14 residues. The germline V and J ends were trimmed by 5 bases and 5 bases, with 15 bases remaining between them. CDR3 in DNA: TGTGCCAGCAGCAAAAACAGGGTTGATACTGAAGCTTTCTTT. It specifies CASSKNRVDTEAFF.

V is TRBV6-1 and J is TRBJ1-1; TRBD1 matches 7 bases. Trimming removed 8 bases from V and 5 bases from J; junction bases left unmatched: 8. The germline V gene encodes CDR1 MNHNS and CDR2 SASEGT. The CDR3 contains 13 residues. The CDR3 region has the DNA TGTGCCAGCGCTGAAACAGGGGAGACTGAAGCTTTCTTT. Amino acid sequence: CASAETGETEAFF.

At least ten counts were recorded for this clonotype. J is TRBJ2-7 and V is TRBV5-1, with a weak D call TRBD1 (5 bases). The CDR3 is 14 residues long. V was pared by 0 bases and J by 2 bases, with 9 bases between. Germline CDR1 is SGHRS and CDR2 is YFSETQ. CDR3: CASSLGQYTYEQYF. The CDR3 nucleotides read TGCGCCAGCAGCTTGGGACAGTATACCTACGAGCAGTACTTC.

About this clonotype: It may be a read error: a sequence one base away is much more abundant. J is TRBJ1-2 and V is TRBV16, with D perhaps matching TRBD1 (5 bases). Germline CDR1 and CDR2: KGHSY and FQNENV. The CDR3 length is 14 residues. CDR3: CVSSLHAIGQGSTF. The CDR3 nucleotides read TGTGTCAGCAGCCTCCACGCTATAGGGCAGGGCTCCACCTTC.

This clonotype has ten or more counts. The rearrangement links TRBV2 to TRBJ1-1, with unresolved D. The germline CDR1 and CDR2 sequences are SNHLY and FYNNEI. The CDR3 spans 10 residues. V shed 11 bases and J shed 4 bases, with 8 bases lying between them. The CDR3 protein is CASRFTEAFF. The CDR3 DNA follows: TGTGCCTCACGGTTCACTGAAGCTTTCTTT.

This clonotype was seen more than once but under ten times. The V gene is TRBV5-1, the J gene TRBJ1-6; a weak D match, TRBD1 (5 bases). CDR1 and CDR2 (germline): SGHRS, YFSETQ. The CDR3 is 14 amino acids. V lost 5 bases and J 10 bases, leaving 16 bases between the germline ends. CDR3 sequence reads: CASRPALGGSPLHF. DNA of the CDR3: TGCGCCAGCAGGCCTGCCTTGGGGGGATCACCCCTCCACTTT.

This clonotype was detected ten times or more. The genes are TRBV7-3 and TRBJ1-2; D is unresolved. This CDR3 region has 12 residues. From germline, CDR1 is SGHTA and CDR2 FQGTGA. Trimming removed 1 base at V and 8 bases at J, with 8 bases between. The CDR3 nucleotides read TGTGCCAGCAGCTTAAGGGGAGGCGGCTACACCTTC. It yields the protein CASSLRGGGYTF. Looking up the rest from reference TRBV7-3 and TRBJ1-2 gives the full variable domain: GAGVSQTPSNKVTEKGKYVELRCDPISGHTALYWYRQSLGQGPEFLIYFQGTGAADDSGLPNDRFFAVRPEGSVSTLKIQRTERGDSAVYLCASSLRGGGYTFGSGTRLTVV.

In this sample, this clonotype turned up many times. The chain joins TRBV20-1 to TRBJ1-1, with D hard to call. Trimming took 5 bases from V and 6 from J, leaving 19 bases between them. The CDR3 is made up of 14 amino acids. Germline V CDR1 and CDR2: DFQATT, SNEGSKA (reference sequence). The CDR3 bases are TGCAGTGCTGGAAAAGGGTATGGAGGCTCTGAAGCTTTCTTT. Protein product: CSAGKGYGGSEAFF.